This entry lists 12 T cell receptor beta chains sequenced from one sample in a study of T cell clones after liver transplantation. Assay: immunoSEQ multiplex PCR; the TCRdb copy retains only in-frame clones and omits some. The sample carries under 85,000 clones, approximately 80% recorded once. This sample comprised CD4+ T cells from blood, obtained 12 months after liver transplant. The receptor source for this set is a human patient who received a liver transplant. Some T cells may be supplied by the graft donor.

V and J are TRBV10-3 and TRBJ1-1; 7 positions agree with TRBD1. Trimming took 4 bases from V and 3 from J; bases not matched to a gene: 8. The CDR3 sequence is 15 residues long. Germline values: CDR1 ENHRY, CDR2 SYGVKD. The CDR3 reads CAISANRGAYTEAFF. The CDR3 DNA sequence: TGTGCCATCAGTGCAAACAGGGGCGCATACACTGAAGCTTTCTTT.

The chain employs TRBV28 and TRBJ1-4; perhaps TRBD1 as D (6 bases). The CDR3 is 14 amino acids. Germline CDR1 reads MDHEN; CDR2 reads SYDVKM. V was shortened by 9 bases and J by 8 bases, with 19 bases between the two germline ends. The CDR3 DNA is TGTGCCAGTTGCCGAGGGGGTTCGCCAGAAAAACTGTTTTTT. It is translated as CASCRGGSPEKLFF. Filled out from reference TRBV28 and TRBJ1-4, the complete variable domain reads DVKVTQSSRYLVKRTGEKVFLECVQDMDHENMFWYRQDPGLGLRLIYFSYDVKMKEKGDIPEGYSVSREKKERFSLILESASTNQTSMYLCASCRGGSPEKLFFGSGTQLSVL.

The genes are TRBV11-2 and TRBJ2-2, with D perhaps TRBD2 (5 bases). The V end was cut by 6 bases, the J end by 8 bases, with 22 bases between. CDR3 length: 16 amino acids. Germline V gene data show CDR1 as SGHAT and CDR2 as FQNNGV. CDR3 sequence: CASSYRSSGGSGELFF. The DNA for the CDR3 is TGTGCCAGCAGTTATAGATCATCCGGAGGATCGGGGGAGCTGTTTTTT.

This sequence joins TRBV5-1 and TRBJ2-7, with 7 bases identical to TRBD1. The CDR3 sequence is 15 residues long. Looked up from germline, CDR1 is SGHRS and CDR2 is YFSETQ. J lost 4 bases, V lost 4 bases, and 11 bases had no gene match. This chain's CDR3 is CASSIDDVQGYEQYF. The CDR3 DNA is TGCGCCAGCAGCATAGACGACGTACAGGGGTACGAGCAGTACTTC.

CDR3 in DNA: TGCGCCAGCAGCCCCCTGGATGGGCTAATGGAGACCCAGTACTTC. It is translated as CASSPLDGLMETQYF. V is TRBV5-1 and J is TRBJ2-5; no firm D call. Trimming removed 4 bases at V and 5 bases at J, with 18 bases between. The CDR3 sequence is 15 residues long. Germline CDR1 and CDR2: SGHRS and YFSETQ.

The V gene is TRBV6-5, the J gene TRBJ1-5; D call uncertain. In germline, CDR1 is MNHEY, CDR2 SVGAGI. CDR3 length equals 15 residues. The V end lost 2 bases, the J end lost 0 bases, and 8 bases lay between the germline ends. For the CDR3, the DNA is TGTGCCAGCAGTTACGGGCAATATAGCAATCAGCCCCAGCATTTT. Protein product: CASSYGQYSNQPQHF.

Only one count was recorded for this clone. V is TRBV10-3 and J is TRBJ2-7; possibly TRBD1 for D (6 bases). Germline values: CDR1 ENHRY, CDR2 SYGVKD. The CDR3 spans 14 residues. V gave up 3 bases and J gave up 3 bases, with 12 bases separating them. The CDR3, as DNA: TGTGCCATCAGTGAAGCGGACAGCTACTACGAGCAGTACTTC. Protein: CAISEADSYYEQYF.

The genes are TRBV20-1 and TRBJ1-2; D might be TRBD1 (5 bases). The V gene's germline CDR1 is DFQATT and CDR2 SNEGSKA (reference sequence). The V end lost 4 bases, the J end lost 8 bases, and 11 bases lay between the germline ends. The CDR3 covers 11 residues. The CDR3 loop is CSATAGNGYTF. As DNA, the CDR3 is TGCAGTGCTACGGCAGGGAACGGCTACACCTTC.

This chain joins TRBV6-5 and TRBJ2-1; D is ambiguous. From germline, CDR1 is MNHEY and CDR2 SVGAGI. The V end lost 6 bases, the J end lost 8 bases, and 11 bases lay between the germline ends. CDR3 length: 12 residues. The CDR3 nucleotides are TGTGCCAGCAGAACGAAAGGCGATGAGCAGTTCTTC. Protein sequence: CASRTKGDEQFF.

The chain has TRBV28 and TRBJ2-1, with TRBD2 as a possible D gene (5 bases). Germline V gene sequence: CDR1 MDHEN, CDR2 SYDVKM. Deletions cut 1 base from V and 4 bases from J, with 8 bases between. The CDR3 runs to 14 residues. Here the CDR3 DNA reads TGTGCCAGCAGTTTATTTCAGCGGTACAATGAGCAGTTCTTC. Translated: CASSLFQRYNEQFF.

The CDR3, as DNA: TGTGCCAGCACCCGAGCAGGGGCTGGAAACACCATATATTTT. It specifies CASTRAGAGNTIYF. This chain joins TRBV2 and TRBJ1-3; D might be TRBD1 (6 bases). Germline values: CDR1 SNHLY, CDR2 FYNNEI. V lost 7 bases and J lost 2, with 12 bases in between. This CDR3 contains 14 residues.

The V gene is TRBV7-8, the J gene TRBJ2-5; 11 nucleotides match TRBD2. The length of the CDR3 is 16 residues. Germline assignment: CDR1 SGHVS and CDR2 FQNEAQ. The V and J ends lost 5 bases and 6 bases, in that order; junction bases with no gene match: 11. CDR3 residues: CASSIQTSGSGKTQYF. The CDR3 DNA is TGTGCCAGCAGCATCCAAACTAGCGGGAGTGGAAAGACCCAGTACTTC.